These 20 T cell receptor beta chains were sequenced from one sample in a study of blood T cells in healthy people across ages. Combining a sample-barcoded 5' primer with a J-beta primer mix, a second PCR ran for roughly 7 to 12 cycles. Using its own MiXCR run on the 5' RACE reads, TCRdb lists one record per CDR3 protein. The table has about a million distinct CDR3 sequences, 51% seen once. Input material: blood. The receptor source for this set is an older woman in good health.

This clonotype was seen more than once but under ten times. The chain combines TRBV21-1 with TRBJ2-7; the table's D call of TRBD2 was not tested on the DNA. TRBV21-1 is a pseudogene segment. The CDR3 totals 16 residues. CDR3 region: CASSKGLDDQDDEQYF. DNA of the CDR3: TGTGCCAGCAGCAAGGGACTAGATGATCAAGACGACGAGCAGTACTTC.

The chain is built from TRBV9 and TRBJ1-5, with D possibly matching TRBD1 (5 bases). This CDR3 has 14 residues. Germline-derived CDR1 and CDR2 are SGDLS and YYNGEE. Trimming left V 0 bases short and J 6 bases short, with 10 bases between. The CDR3 sequence is CASSVDGGTQPQHF. The CDR3 DNA follows: TGTGCCAGCAGCGTAGATGGCGGGACTCAGCCCCAGCATTTT.

The chain recombines TRBV6-2 or TRBV6-3 with TRBJ2-1; D ambiguous. The DNA matches TRBJ2-7 better at its end, which makes the J call doubtful. The germline gives CDR1 MNHEY, CDR2 SVGEGT. This CDR3 has 14 amino acids. CDR3 region: CASSESGHNNEQYF. DNA of the CDR3: TGTGCCAGCAGCGAGAGTGGTCACAACAATGAGCAGTACTTC.

This clonotype was seen repeatedly, ten times or more. The chain recombines TRBV30 with TRBJ2-3; no definite D call. This CDR3 contains 14 residues. V was clipped by 0 bases and J by 3 bases, with 10 bases between them. Germline V gives CDR1 GTSNPN, CDR2 SVGIG (reference sequence). CDR3 nucleotide sequence: TGTGCCTGGAGTGTCGGTAGCAGAACAGATACGCAGTATTTT. Amino acids: CAWSVGSRTDTQYF.

The chain recombines TRBV7-6 with TRBJ2-1; D unclear. Germline V gene lookup returns CDR1 SGHVS and CDR2 FNYEAQ. The CDR3 length is 14 residues. V was clipped by 3 bases and J by 3 bases, with 9 bases between them. The CDR3 sequence is CASSFSRSYNEQFF. In nucleotides, the CDR3 is TGTGCCAGCAGCTTTTCGCGGAGCTACAATGAGCAGTTCTTC.

This clonotype has a handful of counts. The chain combines TRBV5-1 with TRBJ2-1; 10 bases fit TRBD2. The V segment lost 4 bases and the J segment 4 bases; nucleotides outside the gene matches: 5. Germline-derived CDR1 and CDR2 are SGHRS and YFSETQ. The CDR3 is made up of 15 amino acids. DNA of the CDR3: TGCGCCAGCAGCGCGAGCGGGAGGGAATACAATGAGCAGTTCTTC. Encoded protein: CASSASGREYNEQFF.

In this sample, this clonotype turned up once. J is TRBJ2-5 and V is TRBV28; perhaps TRBD2 as D (6 bases). CDR3 size: 16 residues. The germline gives CDR1 MDHEN, CDR2 SYDVKM. V was trimmed by 5 bases and J by 4 bases, leaving 20 bases between them. DNA for the CDR3: TGTGCCAGCAGTCCTTCTACTTCAGGAGGGCTAGAGACCCAGTACTTC. Its translation is CASSPSTSGGLETQYF.

V is TRBV6-4 and J is TRBJ2-1, with TRBD2 matching 15 bases. This CDR3 contains 19 residues. CDR1 and CDR2 (germline): MRHNA, SNTAGT. V dropped 6 bases and J dropped 4; count of bases not matched to a gene: 13. The CDR3 DNA follows: TGTGCCAGCAGCCGGACTAGCGGGAGGGCCGCCTTCTCTTACAATGAGCAGTTCTTC. This gives the protein CASSRTSGRAAFSYNEQFF.

The chain carries TRBV7-8 and TRBJ2-7; D is possibly TRBD2 (5 bases). Germline lookup yields CDR1 SGHVS and CDR2 FQNEAQ. The CDR3 consists of 16 residues. V was pared by 0 bases and J by 0 bases, with 12 bases between. Here the CDR3 reads CASSLAVRTYSYEQYF. The CDR3 DNA sequence: TGTGCCAGCAGCTTAGCGGTACGGACTTACTCCTACGAGCAGTACTTC.

The chain joins TRBV5-1 to TRBJ2-3, with 7 bases that match TRBD2. The CDR3 runs 20 residues. V dropped 0 bases and J dropped 0; count of bases not matched to a gene: 16. Germline CDR1 reads SGHRS; CDR2 reads YFSETQ. CDR3 sequence: CASSLGSSGDPTPSTDTQYF. CDR3 in DNA: TGCGCCAGCAGCTTGGGGTCTAGCGGTGACCCCACTCCTAGCACAGATACGCAGTATTTT.

The chain joins TRBV9 to TRBJ2-4; TRBD1 aligns across 7 bases. The J call could be wrong; TRBJ2-7 is a better fit for the DNA end. The germline CDR1 and CDR2 sequences are SGDLS and YYNGEE. This CDR3 region has 14 residues. Written as DNA, the CDR3 is TGTGCCAGCAGCGTAGACCCAGGGGGCTACGAGCAGTACTTC. Translation: CASSVDPGGYEQYF.

The chain combines TRBV18 with TRBJ2-4; D might be TRBD1 (6 bases). The J call may be in error: the DNA end matches TRBJ2-7 better. This CDR3 has 14 amino acids. CDR1 and CDR2 from the germline V gene are KGHSH and LQKENI. The CDR3 DNA reads TGTGCCAGCTCACCAGGCGACAGGCTGTACGAGCAGTACTTC. It encodes CASSPGDRLYEQYF.

This clonotype was seen just once. The chain carries TRBV20-1 and TRBJ2-2, with a tentative D call TRBD1 (5 bases). V was shortened by 0 bases and J by 4 bases, with 12 bases between the two germline ends. The CDR3 extends over 15 amino acids. CDR1 and CDR2 from the germline V gene are DFQATT and SNEGSKA (reference sequence). CDR3 sequence: CSAREGRRGTGELFF. CDR3 in DNA: TGCAGTGCTAGAGAGGGGCGAAGGGGCACCGGGGAGCTGTTTTTT.

This clonotype appeared a few times. J is TRBJ2-7 and V is TRBV29-1; 7 bases line up with TRBD1. In germline, CDR1 is SQVTM, CDR2 ANQGSEA. The CDR3 contains 11 residues. The V gene end was trimmed by 4 bases and the J gene end by 5 bases; junction bases not matched to a gene: 2. CDR3 amino acids: CSVGQGDEQYF. DNA of the CDR3: TGCAGCGTTGGACAGGGAGACGAGCAGTACTTC.

The chain carries TRBV7-8 and TRBJ2-5; 7 bases map to TRBD1. The CDR3 sequence is 15 residues long. The germline CDR1 and CDR2 sequences are SGHVS and FQNEAQ. V was clipped by 5 bases and J by 4 bases; unmatched bases: 10. The CDR3, as DNA: TGTGCCAGCAGCGAAACCGGGACAGACTTAGAGACCCAGTACTTC. Protein: CASSETGTDLETQYF.

This clonotype was counted between two and nine times. This sequence joins TRBV4-3 and TRBJ2-1, with D unclear. V was clipped by 1 base and J by 0 bases, with 13 bases between them. This CDR3 has 17 residues. Per germline, CDR1 LGHNA and CDR2 YSLEER. The CDR3 coding sequence is TGCGCCAGCAGCCAAGGTACCGCCGCGAGCTCCTACAATGAGCAGTTCTTC. Protein product: CASSQGTAASSYNEQFF.

Concerning this clonotype: Germline and junction disagree at one end, which may indicate a read error. The chain links TRBV7-9 to TRBJ2-1; 11 bases line up with TRBD2. This CDR3 spans 15 amino acids. CDR1 and CDR2 (germline): SEHNR, FQNEAQ (reference sequence). This CDR3 reads CASNLAGGPVNEQFF. CDR3 bases: TGTGCCAGCAACTTAGCGGGAGGGCCGGTAAATGAGCAGTTCTTC.

In this sample, this clonotype turned up a few times. Here the CDR3 reads CASNIGLGPTETQYF. The CDR3 DNA sequence: TGTGCCAGCAACATTGGTTTAGGTCCGACAGAGACCCAGTACTTC. The chain is built from TRBV5-5 and TRBJ2-5; D call uncertain. Trimming took 6 bases from V and 4 from J, leaving 19 bases between them. The CDR3 consists of 15 residues. The germline V gene encodes CDR1 SGHKS and CDR2 YYEKEE (reference sequence).

Only a few counts were recorded for this clonotype. The V and J genes are TRBV27 and TRBJ2-7; D possibly corresponds to TRBD1 (6 bases). Between the trimmed V and J ends, which lost 5 bases and 2 bases, there was a span of 13 bases. This CDR3 has 14 residues. Germline V gives CDR1 MNHEY, CDR2 SMNVEV (reference sequence). CDR3 nucleotide sequence: TGTGCCAGCAGTCTCCGGGACACCGCCTACGAGCAGTACTTC. This sequence encodes CASSLRDTAYEQYF.

The V call is TRBV29-1, the J call TRBJ2-1; 7 bases are a match to TRBD2. The CDR3 consists of 14 residues. J lost 4 bases, V lost 6 bases, and 9 bases had no gene match. Per the germline V gene, CDR1 is SQVTM and CDR2 is ANQGSEA. Written as DNA, the CDR3 is TGCAGCGTAATAGCGGGCGTCCGTTACAATGAGCAGTTCTTC. As protein: CSVIAGVRYNEQFF.